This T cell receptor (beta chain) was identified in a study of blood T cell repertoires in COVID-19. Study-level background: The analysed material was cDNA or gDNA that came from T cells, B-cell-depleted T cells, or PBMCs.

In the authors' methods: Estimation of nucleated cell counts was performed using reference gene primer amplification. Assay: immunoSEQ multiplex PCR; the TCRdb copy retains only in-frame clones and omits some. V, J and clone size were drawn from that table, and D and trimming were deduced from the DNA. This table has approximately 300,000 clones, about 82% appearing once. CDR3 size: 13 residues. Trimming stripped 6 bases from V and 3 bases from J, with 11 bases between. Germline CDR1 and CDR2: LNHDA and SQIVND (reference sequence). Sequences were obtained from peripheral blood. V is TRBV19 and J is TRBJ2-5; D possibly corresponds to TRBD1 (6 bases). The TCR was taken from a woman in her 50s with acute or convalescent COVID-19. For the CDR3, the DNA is TGTGCCAGTAGGCGGGCAGGGGAAGAGACCCAGTACTTC. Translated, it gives CASRRAGEETQYF.